A single count supports the clone carrying this TCR beta chain. The entry originates in a study of blood T cell repertoires in COVID-19. As for the study in general: Acute and convalescent COVID-19 samples came from the United States, Italy and Spain. The analysed material was cDNA or gDNA that came from T cells, B-cell-depleted T cells, or PBMCs.

Original processing notes: Reference gene primer amplification in the assay estimated nucleated cell counts. TCRdb keeps only in-frame clones here, not all; method: immunoSEQ multiplex PCR. The D gene and trimming were derived from the DNA, and the V and J assignments and clone size from that table. The sample has about 230,000 clones; around four fifths are singletons. Trimming shortened V by 2 bases and J by 3 bases, and 13 bases separated the two germline ends. This CDR3 has 15 amino acids. Germline CDR1 and CDR2: SGHTA and FQGTGA. Sequencing was performed on peripheral blood. The receptor comes from a woman in her 70s with active or convalescent COVID-19. This chain connects TRBV7-3 to TRBJ1-1; D may be TRBD1 (6 bases). CDR3 in DNA: TGTGCCAGCAGCTTAGCTGGTGGGGGCTACACTGAAGCTTTCTTT. Amino acids: CASSLAGGGYTEAFF.